The text below deals with one TCR beta chain. What it binds is unknown. Relative to the germline gene, one junction end is altered; a read error may explain this. This sample was taken from a study of cytomegalovirus exposure and HLA in healthy donors. General study results and limits: First-cohort TCR clusters tended to co-occur in the 120 or so validation repertoires, a later analysis found.

CDR3 length equals 14 residues. Per germline, CDR1 SGHTA and CDR2 FQGNSA. Clones were read by immunoSEQ multiplex PCR, and TCRdb kept only the in-frame ones, dropping some. This sample yields 85,000 to 120,000 clones, of which 88% are seen a single time; more than 1.5% belongs to the top ten. The sample taken for sequencing was PBMCs. The chain has TRBV7-2 and TRBJ2-3; 11 bases align to TRBD2. The receptor's source is a young woman in good health and CMV-seropositive. The CDR3 DNA is TGTGCCAGCAGCCTAGCGGGGGGTACAGATACGCAGTATTTT. Translation gives CASSLAGGTDTQYF.